The 11 T cell receptor beta chains presented below share a single source sample, sequenced in a study of blood T cells in healthy people across ages. PCR was performed a second time for about 6 to 11 cycles using a sample-barcoded 5' primer and a J-beta primer mix. TCRdb redid the calling of the 5' RACE reads with MiXCR, one entry per CDR3 protein. The sample gives hundreds of thousands of distinct CDR3 sequences, under 45% of which show up once; roughly a fifth is in the top ten. The sequenced material came from blood. These receptors were obtained from a man in his 60s in good health.

CDR3 protein: CASSAGTEYGYTF. DNA of the CDR3: TGTGCCAGCAGCGCCGGGACAGAGTATGGCTACACCTTC. This sequence joins TRBV5-4 and TRBJ1-2; the match to TRBD1 covers 7 bases. CDR1 and CDR2 from the germline V gene are SGHNT and YYREEE (reference sequence). The CDR3 contains 13 residues. V lost 4 bases and J lost 5; bases outside the gene matches: 5.

This clonotype was seen a few times. The chain is built from TRBV3-1 and TRBJ1-1; D possibly corresponds to TRBD1 (5 bases). The V gene's germline CDR1 is LGHDT and CDR2 YNNKEL (reference sequence). Trimming removed 1 base from V and 1 base from J, with 10 bases in between. This CDR3 spans 15 amino acids. The CDR3 nucleotides are TGTGCCAGCAGCCAAGGTCAAAGGGGGAACACTGAAGCTTTCTTT. It translates to CASSQGQRGNTEAFF.

This clonotype was observed a handful of times. This chain uses TRBV4-3 with TRBJ2-2; 7 bases map to TRBD2. Germline CDR1 reads LGHNA; CDR2 reads YSLEER. With 0 bases clipped from V and 5 bases from J, the junction kept 6 bases outside the gene matches. The CDR3 has 16 residues. The DNA for the CDR3 is TGCGCCAGCAGCCAAGATTTGAGGGAGGGAACCGGGGAGCTGTTTTTT. Translated, it gives CASSQDLREGTGELFF.

In its sample, this clonotype was seen many times. The CDR3 DNA is TGTGCCAGCAGCCCCTGGGGGGAGACCCAGTACTTC. This codes for CASSPWGETQYF. The chain has TRBV7-2 and TRBJ2-5, with D perhaps assigned TRBD1 or TRBD2 (5 bases each). V gave up 5 bases and J gave up 5 bases, with 9 bases separating them. From germline, CDR1 is SGHTA and CDR2 FQGNSA. The CDR3 totals 12 residues.

This clonotype was observed a few times. V is TRBV20-1 and J is TRBJ1-1; D gene uncertain. Germline-derived CDR1 and CDR2 are DFQATT and SNEGSKA (reference sequence). Trimming took off 2 bases at V and 0 bases at J, with 13 bases between the two ends. The CDR3 extends over 15 amino acids. Written as DNA, the CDR3 is TGCAGTGCTAGAAATGCAGGAAGAATGAACACTGAAGCTTTCTTT. It codes for CSARNAGRMNTEAFF.

The chain couples TRBV3-1 to TRBJ1-1, with 7 bases matching TRBD1. Germline trimming cut 7 bases from V and 5 bases from J; bases unmatched to any gene: 10. CDR1 is LGHDT, CDR2 YNNKEL, per germline (reference sequence). The CDR3 is 14 residues long. CDR3 residues: CASTTRQGGTEAFF. CDR3 nucleotide sequence: TGTGCCAGCACCACTAGACAGGGAGGTACTGAAGCTTTCTTT.

The chain couples TRBV5-5 to TRBJ1-5; D is perhaps TRBD1 (5 bases). The CDR3 extends over 18 amino acids. The germline V gene encodes CDR1 SGHKS and CDR2 YYEKEE (reference sequence). Trimming shortened V by 4 bases and J by 0 bases, and 20 bases separated the two germline ends. In DNA, the CDR3 is TGTGCCAGCAGCGCCCGGGACCCGGCATCTTATAGCAATCAGCCCCAGCATTTT. Amino acids: CASSARDPASYSNQPQHF.

The rearrangement uses TRBV15 and TRBJ1-1; D may be TRBD1 (5 bases). The CDR3 runs 14 residues. V was trimmed by 5 bases and J by 2 bases, leaving 12 bases between them. Germline V gene sequence: CDR1 LNHNV, CDR2 YYDKDF (reference sequence). The CDR3 loop reads CATSRGAVNTEAFF. The CDR3 nucleotides read TGTGCCACCAGCCGCGGGGCAGTAAACACTGAAGCTTTCTTT.

This clonotype was detected a few times. This chain connects TRBV20-1 to TRBJ1-1; possible D gene TRBD1, 5 bases. Germline V CDR1 and CDR2: DFQATT, SNEGSKA (reference sequence). There are 12 residues in the CDR3. The germline V and J ends were trimmed by 4 bases and 4 bases, with 10 bases remaining between them. The CDR3 loop reads CSAKQAFTEAFF. The CDR3 bases are TGCAGTGCTAAACAGGCCTTCACTGAAGCTTTCTTT.

The rearrangement links TRBV21-1 to TRBJ2-7; no check of the table's D call, TRBD1, against the DNA was made. TRBV21-1 is a pseudogene. CDR3 length: 13 amino acids. CDR3 protein: CASSYRGLITQYF. CDR3 DNA: TGTGCCAGCAGCTACAGGGGACTTATTACCCAGTACTTC.

This clonotype was found many times. The chain employs TRBV7-2 and TRBJ2-1, with D tentatively TRBD1 (8 bases). CDR3 length: 15 amino acids. Germline-derived CDR1 and CDR2 are SGHTA and FQGNSA. Between the trimmed V and J ends, which lost 4 bases and 2 bases, there was a span of 12 bases. CDR3 amino acids: CASSSQGGPYNEQFF. DNA of the CDR3: TGTGCCAGCAGCTCACAGGGGGGGCCCTACAATGAGCAGTTCTTC. Complete variable domain (other parts from reference TRBV7-2 and TRBJ2-1): GAGVSQSPSNKVTEKGKDVELRCDPISGHTALYWYRQSLGQGLEFLIYFQGNSAPDKSGLPSDRFSAERTGGSVSTLTIQRTQQEDSAVYLCASSSQGGPYNEQFFGPGTRLTVL.